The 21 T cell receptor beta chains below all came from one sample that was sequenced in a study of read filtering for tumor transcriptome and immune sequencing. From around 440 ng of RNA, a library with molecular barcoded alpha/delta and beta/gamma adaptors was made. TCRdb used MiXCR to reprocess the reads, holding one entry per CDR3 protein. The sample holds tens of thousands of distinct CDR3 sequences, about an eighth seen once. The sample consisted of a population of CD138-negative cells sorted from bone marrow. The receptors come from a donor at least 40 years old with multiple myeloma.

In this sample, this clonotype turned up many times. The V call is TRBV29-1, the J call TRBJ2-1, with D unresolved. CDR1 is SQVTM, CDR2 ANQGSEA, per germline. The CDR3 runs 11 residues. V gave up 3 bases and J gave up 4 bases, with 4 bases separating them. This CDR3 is CSVEGYNEQFF. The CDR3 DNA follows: TGCAGCGTTGAGGGTTACAATGAGCAGTTCTTC.

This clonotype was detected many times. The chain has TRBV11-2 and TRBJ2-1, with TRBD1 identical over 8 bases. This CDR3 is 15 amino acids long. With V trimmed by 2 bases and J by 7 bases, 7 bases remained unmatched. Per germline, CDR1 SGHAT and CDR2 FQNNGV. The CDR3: CASSLRGQGGNEQFF. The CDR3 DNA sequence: TGTGCCAGCAGCTTAAGAGGACAGGGTGGTAATGAGCAGTTCTTC.

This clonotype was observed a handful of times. The DNA for the CDR3 is TGTGCCTGGGGATGGTCAGGCTACGAGCAGTACTTC. It translates to CAWGWSGYEQYF. The gene calls are TRBV30 and TRBJ2-7; no reliable D call. Trimming pared 5 bases from V and 3 bases from J, leaving 11 bases between. The CDR3 is 12 amino acids. Germline V CDR1 and CDR2: GTSNPN, SVGIG (reference sequence).

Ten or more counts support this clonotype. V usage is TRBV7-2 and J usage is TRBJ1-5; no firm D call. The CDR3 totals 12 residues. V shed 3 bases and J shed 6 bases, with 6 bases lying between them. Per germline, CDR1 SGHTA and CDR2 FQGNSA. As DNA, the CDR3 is TGTGCCAGCAGCTTTTCGGGTCAGCCCCAGCATTTT. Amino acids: CASSFSGQPQHF.

The CDR3, as DNA: TGCAGTGCTAGACCCCCAGGCTCGAATCAGCCCCAGCATTTT. Its translation: CSARPPGSNQPQHF. The V gene is TRBV20-1, the J gene TRBJ1-5, with unresolved D. Trimming stripped 2 bases from V and 4 bases from J, with 12 bases between. Looked up from germline, CDR1 is DFQATT and CDR2 is SNEGSKA (reference sequence). This CDR3 comprises 14 residues.

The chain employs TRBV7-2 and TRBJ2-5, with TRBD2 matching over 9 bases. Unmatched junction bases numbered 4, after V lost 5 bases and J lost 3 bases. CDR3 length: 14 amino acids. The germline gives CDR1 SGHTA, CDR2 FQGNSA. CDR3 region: CASSPRLAEETQYF. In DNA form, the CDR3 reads TGTGCCAGCAGCCCCCGACTAGCGGAAGAGACCCAGTACTTC. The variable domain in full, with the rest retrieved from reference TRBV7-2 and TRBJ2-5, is GAGVSQSPSNKVTEKGKDVELRCDPISGHTALYWYRQSLGQGLEFLIYFQGNSAPDKSGLPSDRFSAERTGGSVSTLTIQRTQQEDSAVYLCASSPRLAEETQYFGPGTRLLVL.

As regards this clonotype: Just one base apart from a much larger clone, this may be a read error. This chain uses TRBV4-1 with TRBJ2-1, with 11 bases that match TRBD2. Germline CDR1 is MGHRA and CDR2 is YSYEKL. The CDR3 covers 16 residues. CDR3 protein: CASSQAGTSGSNGQFF. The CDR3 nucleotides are TGCGCCAGCAGCCAGGCCGGGACTAGCGGAAGCAATGGGCAGTTCTTC.

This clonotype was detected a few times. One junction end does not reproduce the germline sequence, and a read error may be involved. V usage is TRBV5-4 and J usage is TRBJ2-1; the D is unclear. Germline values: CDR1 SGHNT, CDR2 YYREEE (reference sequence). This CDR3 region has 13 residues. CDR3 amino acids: CASGLTGPNEQFF. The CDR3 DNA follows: TGTGCCAGCGGCTTGACGGGCCCGAATGAGCAGTTCTTC.

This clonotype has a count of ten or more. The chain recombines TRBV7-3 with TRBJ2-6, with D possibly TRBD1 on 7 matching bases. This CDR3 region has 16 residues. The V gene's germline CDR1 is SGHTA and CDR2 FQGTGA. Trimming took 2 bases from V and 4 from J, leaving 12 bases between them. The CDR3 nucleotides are TGTGCCAGCAGCTTAGGAGGGGGCCCCGGGGCCAACGTCCTGACTTTC. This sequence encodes CASSLGGGPGANVLTF.

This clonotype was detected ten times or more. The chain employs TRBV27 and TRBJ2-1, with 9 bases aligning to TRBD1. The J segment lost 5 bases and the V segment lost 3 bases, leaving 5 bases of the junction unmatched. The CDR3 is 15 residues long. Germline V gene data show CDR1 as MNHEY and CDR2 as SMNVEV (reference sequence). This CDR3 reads CASSLTGGLNNEQFF. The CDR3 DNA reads TGTGCCAGCAGTTTGACAGGGGGGCTCAACAATGAGCAGTTCTTC.

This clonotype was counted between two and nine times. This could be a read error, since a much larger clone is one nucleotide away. The CDR3 sequence: CASSDSGRAPTGTQYF. CDR3 in DNA: TGTGCCAGCAGCGATAGCGGGAGGGCCCCCACAGGTACGCAGTATTTT. The V and J genes are TRBV7-9 and TRBJ2-3; 11 bases match TRBD2. This CDR3 has 16 amino acids. Per the germline V gene, CDR1 is SEHNR and CDR2 is FQNEAQ (reference sequence). The whole variable domain, remainder taken from reference TRBV7-9 and TRBJ2-3, is DTGVSQNPRHKITKRGQNVTFRCDPISEHNRLYWYRQTLGQGPEFLTYFQNEAQLEKSRLLSDRFSAERPKGSFSTLEIQRTEQGDSAMYLCASSDSGRAPTGTQYFGPGTRLTVL.

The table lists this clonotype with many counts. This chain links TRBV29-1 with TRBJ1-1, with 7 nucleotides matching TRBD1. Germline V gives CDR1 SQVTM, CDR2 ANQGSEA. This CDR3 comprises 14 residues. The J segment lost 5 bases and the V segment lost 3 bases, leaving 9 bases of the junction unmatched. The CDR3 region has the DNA TGCAGCGTTGACGGGGACAGTTGGGTTACTGAAGCTTTCTTT. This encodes CSVDGDSWVTEAFF.

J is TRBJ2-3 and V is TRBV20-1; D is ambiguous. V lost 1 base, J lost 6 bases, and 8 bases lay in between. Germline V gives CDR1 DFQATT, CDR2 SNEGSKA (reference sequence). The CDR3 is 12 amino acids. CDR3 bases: TGCAGTGCTAGAGGGCTTGGGGATACGCAGTATTTT. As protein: CSARGLGDTQYF.

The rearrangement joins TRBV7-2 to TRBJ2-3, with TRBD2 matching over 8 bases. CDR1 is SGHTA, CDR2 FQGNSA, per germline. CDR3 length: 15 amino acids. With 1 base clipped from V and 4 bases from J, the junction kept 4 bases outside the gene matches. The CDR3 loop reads CASSLVAGSADTQYF. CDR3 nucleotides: TGTGCCAGCAGCTTAGTAGCGGGGAGTGCAGATACGCAGTATTTT.

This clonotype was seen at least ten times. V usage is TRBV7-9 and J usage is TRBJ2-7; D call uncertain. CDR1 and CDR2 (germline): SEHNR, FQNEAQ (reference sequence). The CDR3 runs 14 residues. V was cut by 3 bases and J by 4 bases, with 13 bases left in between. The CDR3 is CASSFPYDGYEQYF. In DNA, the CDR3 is TGTGCCAGCAGCTTCCCTTACGACGGTTACGAGCAGTACTTC.

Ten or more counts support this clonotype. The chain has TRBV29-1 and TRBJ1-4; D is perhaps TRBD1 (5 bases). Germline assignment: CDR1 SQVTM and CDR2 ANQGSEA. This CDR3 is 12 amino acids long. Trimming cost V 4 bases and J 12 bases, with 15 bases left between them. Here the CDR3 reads CSVGNSGGELFF. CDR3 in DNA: TGCAGCGTTGGGAATTCCGGAGGGGAACTGTTTTTT.

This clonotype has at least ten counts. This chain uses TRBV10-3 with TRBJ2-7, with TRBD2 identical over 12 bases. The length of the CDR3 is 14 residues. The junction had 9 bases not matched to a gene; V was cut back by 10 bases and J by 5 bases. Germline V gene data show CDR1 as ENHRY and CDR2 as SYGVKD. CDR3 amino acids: CATGQTSGSHEQYF. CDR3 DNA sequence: TGTGCCACTGGACAGACTAGCGGGAGCCACGAGCAGTACTTC.

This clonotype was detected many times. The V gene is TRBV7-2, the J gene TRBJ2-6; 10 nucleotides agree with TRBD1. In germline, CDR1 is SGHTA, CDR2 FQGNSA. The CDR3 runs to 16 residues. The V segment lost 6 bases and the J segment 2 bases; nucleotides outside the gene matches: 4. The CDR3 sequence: CASRRQGAPGANVLTF. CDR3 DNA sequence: TGTGCCAGCAGGCGACAGGGGGCGCCTGGGGCCAACGTCCTGACTTTC.

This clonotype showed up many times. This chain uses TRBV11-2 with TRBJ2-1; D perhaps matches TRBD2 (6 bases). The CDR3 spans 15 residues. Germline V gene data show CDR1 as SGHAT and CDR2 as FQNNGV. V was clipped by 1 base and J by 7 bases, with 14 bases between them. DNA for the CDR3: TGTGCCAGCAGCTTAGTCGGGAGTTTCGGGAATGAGCAGTTCTTC. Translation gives CASSLVGSFGNEQFF.

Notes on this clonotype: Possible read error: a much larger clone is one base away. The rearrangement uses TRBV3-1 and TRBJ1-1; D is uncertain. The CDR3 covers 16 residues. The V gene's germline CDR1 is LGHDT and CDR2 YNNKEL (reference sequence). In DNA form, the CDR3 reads TGTGCCAACAGCCAAGAGACGCCGACGGCGAACACTGAAGCTTTCTTT. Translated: CANSQETPTANTEAFF.

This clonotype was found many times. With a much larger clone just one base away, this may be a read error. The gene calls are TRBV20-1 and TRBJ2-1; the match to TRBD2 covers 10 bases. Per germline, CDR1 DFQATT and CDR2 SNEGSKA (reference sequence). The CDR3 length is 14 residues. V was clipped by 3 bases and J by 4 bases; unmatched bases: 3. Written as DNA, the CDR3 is TGCAGTGCTAGCAGGACTAGCGGATACAATGAGCAGTTCTTC. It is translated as CSASRTSGYNEQFF.